This T cell receptor beta chain was obtained from a study of glioma-infiltrating T cells after dendritic cell vaccination. The time point was: after dendritic cell vaccination, including at tumor progression/relapse. The repertoire was sequenced with immunoSEQ multiplex PCR; TCRdb's copy has only in-frame clones and lacks some. The sample records roughly 60,000 clones, around nine tenths being singletons. Trimming removed 0 bases from V and 2 bases from J; junction bases left unmatched: 6. The germline V gene encodes CDR1 SGHTA and CDR2 FQGNSA. This CDR3 spans 16 amino acids. This rearrangement joins TRBV7-2 to TRBJ2-7, with 8 nucleotides matching TRBD2. The sequence came from a human donor with glioblastoma. Sequences were derived from blood, sampled after dendritic cell vaccination. In DNA form, the CDR3 reads TGTGCCAGCAGCTTAGCCTGGGCGGGGGGCGCCTACGAGCAGTACTTC. Translated: CASSLAWAGGAYEQYF. Combining the CDR3 with reference TRBV7-2 and TRBJ2-7 gives the whole variable domain GAGVSQSPSNKVTEKGKDVELRCDPISGHTALYWYRQSLGQGLEFLIYFQGNSAPDKSGLPSDRFSAERTGGSVSTLTIQRTQQEDSAVYLCASSLAWAGGAYEQYFGPGTRLTVT.